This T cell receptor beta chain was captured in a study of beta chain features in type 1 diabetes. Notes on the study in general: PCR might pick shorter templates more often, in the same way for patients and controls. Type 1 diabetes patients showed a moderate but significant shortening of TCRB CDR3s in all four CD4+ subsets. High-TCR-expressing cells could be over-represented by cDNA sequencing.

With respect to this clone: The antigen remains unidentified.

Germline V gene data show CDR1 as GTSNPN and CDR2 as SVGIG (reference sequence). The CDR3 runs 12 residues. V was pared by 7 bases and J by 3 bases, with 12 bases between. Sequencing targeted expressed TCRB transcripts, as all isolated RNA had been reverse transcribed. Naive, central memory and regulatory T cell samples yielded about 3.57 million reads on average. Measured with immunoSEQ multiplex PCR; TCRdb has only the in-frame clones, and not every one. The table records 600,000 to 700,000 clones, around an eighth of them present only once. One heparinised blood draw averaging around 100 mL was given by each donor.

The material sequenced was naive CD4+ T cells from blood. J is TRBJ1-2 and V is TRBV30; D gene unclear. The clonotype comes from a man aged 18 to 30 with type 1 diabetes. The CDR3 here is CALTQRDYGYTF. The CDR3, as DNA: TGTGCCTTGACCCAGAGGGACTATGGCTACACCTTC. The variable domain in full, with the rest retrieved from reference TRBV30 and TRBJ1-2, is SQTIHQWPATLVQPVGSPLSLECTVEGTSNPNLYWYRQAAGRGLQLLFYSVGIGQISSEVPQNLSASRPQDRQFILSSKKLLLSDSGFYLCALTQRDYGYTFGSGTRLTVV.